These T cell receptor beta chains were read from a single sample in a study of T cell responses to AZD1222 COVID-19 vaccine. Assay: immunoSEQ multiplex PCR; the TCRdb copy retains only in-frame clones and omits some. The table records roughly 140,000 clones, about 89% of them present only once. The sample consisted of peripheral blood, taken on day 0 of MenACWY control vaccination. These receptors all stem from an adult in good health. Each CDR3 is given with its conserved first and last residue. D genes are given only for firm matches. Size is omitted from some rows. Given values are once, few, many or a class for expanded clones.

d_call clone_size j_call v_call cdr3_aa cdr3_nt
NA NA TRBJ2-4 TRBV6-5 CASSLNGQNIQYF TGTGCCAGCAGCCTAAACGGCCAAAACATTCAGTACTTC
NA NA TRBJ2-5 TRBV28 CASSLSRMTQYF TGTGCCAGCAGTTTATCCCGGATGACCCAGTACTTC
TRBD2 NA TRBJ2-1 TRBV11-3 CASSQGLAGSNEQFF TGTGCCAGCAGCCAAGGACTAGCGGGAAGCAATGAGCAGTTCTTC
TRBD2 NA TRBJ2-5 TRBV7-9 CASQGGSLGETQYF TGTGCCAGCCAGGGCGGGAGCTTAGGAGAGACCCAGTACTTC
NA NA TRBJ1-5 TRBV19 CASSDTENQPQHF TGTGCCAGTAGTGATACAGAAAATCAGCCCCAGCATTTT
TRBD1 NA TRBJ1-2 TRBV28 CASNGQGKGYTF TGTGCCAGCAATGGACAGGGAAAGGGCTACACCTTC
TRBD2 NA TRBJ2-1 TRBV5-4 CASSLGRGYMNEQFF TGTGCCAGCAGCCTCGGGCGGGGGTACATGAATGAGCAGTTCTTC
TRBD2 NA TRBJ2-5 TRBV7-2 CASSLGLVSETQYF TGTGCCAGCAGCCTGGGACTAGTCTCGGAGACCCAGTACTTC
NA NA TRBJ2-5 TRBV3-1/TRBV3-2 CASSLYDKETQYF TGTGCCAGCAGCCTCTACGATAAAGAGACCCAGTACTTC
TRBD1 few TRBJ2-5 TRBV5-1 CASSEGARETQYF TGCGCCAGCAGCGAGGGGGCGAGGGAGACCCAGTACTTC
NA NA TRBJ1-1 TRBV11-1 CASSQIAGYTEAFF TGTGCCAGCAGCCAGATAGCAGGGTACACTGAAGCTTTCTTT
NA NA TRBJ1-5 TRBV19 CASSIDLWQFNQPQHF TGTGCCAGTAGTATAGATCTGTGGCAGTTCAATCAGCCCCAGCATTTT
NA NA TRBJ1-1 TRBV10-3 CAIMGQPNTEAFF TGTGCCATCATGGGGCAGCCAAACACTGAAGCTTTCTTT
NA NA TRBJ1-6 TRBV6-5 CASSLTFTYNSPLHF TGTGCCAGCAGTCTGACCTTTACCTATAATTCACCCCTCCACTTT
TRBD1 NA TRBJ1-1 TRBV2 CASRSHRGAGTEAFF TGTGCCAGCAGAAGCCACAGGGGAGCCGGCACTGAAGCTTTCTTT
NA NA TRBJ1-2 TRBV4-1 CASSRGRPGAGGYTF TGCGCCAGCAGCCGGGGACGGCCCGGAGCGGGGGGCTACACCTTC
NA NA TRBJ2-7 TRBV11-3 CASSLGPRAGTSSEQYF TGTGCCAGCAGCTTAGGGCCCAGGGCAGGGACGAGCTCCGAGCAGTACTTC
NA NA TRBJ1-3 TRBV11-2 CASSIGVSSGNTIYF TGTGCCAGCAGCATCGGTGTAAGCTCTGGAAACACCATATATTTT
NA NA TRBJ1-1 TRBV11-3 CASSAHRASTEAFF TGTGCCAGCAGCGCCCACAGGGCTTCGACTGAAGCTTTCTTT
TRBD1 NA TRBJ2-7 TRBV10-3 CATVKGQGAYEQYF TGTGCCACTGTGAAGGGACAGGGGGCTTACGAGCAGTACTTC
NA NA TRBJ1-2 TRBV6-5 CARGGGNYGYTF TGTGCCCGTGGGGGGGGAAACTATGGCTACACCTTC
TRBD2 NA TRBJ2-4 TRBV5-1 CASSQTRPGLAGEVQYF TGCGCCAGCAGCCAGACACGGCCGGGACTAGCGGGAGAGGTTCAGTACTTC
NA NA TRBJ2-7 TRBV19 CASSPWGVGPTSYEQYF TGTGCCAGTAGTCCCTGGGGTGTGGGCCCCACCTCCTACGAGCAGTACTTC
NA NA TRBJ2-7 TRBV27 CASSLLREGPEQYF TGTGCCAGCAGTCTCCTCCGTGAGGGACCGGAGCAGTACTTC
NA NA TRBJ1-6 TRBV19 CASSIIGQNYNSPLHF TGTGCCAGTAGTATAATAGGTCAGAACTATAATTCACCCCTCCACTTT
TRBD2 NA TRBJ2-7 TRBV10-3 CAISEGLAAPTTNYEQYF TGTGCCATCAGTGAGGGACTAGCGGCGCCAACGACAAACTACGAGCAGTACTTC
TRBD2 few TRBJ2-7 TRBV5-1 CASSLFYGLAGYEQYF TGCGCCAGCAGCTTATTCTACGGACTAGCGGGGTACGAGCAGTACTTC
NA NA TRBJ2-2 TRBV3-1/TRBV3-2 CASRQGRTEELFF TGTGCCAGCAGGCAGGGTCGAACGGAGGAGCTGTTTTTT
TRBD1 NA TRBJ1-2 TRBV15 CATSRGGVGQDGYTF TGTGCCACCAGCAGAGGCGGGGTGGGACAGGATGGCTACACCTTC
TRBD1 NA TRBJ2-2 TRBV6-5 CASSIYDRADGELFF TGTGCCAGCAGTATATATGACAGGGCGGACGGGGAGCTGTTTTTT
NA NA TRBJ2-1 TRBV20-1 CGVPVNEQFF TGCGGGGTGCCAGTTAATGAGCAGTTCTTC
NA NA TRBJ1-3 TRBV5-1 CASSLGPAGNTIYF TGCGCCAGCAGCTTGGGACCAGCCGGAAACACCATATATTTT
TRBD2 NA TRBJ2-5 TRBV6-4 CATRRLAGGDKTQYF TGTGCCACCCGGAGACTAGCGGGAGGGGATAAGACCCAGTACTTC
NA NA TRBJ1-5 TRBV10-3 CAISRESGRQPQHF TGTGCCATCAGTCGGGAGTCAGGGAGGCAGCCCCAGCATTTT
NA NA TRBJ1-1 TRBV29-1 CSVSEGLSEAFF TGCAGCGTTTCTGAGGGGCTCTCTGAAGCTTTCTTT
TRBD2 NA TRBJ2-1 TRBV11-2 CASSLLLLAGSSYNEQFF TGTGCCAGCAGCCTCCTATTACTAGCGGGTAGCTCCTACAATGAGCAGTTCTTC
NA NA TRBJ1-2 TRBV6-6 CASRGAAGPNYGYTF TGTGCCAGCAGGGGCGCAGCGGGCCCTAACTATGGCTACACCTTC
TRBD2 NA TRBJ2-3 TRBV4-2 CASSRSRVIAGGGDTQYF TGTGCCAGCAGCCGCAGCCGCGTTATAGCGGGAGGGGGAGATACGCAGTATTTT
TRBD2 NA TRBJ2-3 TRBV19 CASRSTGTSLTDTQYF TGTGCCAGTAGGAGTACCGGGACTAGTCTCACAGATACGCAGTATTTT
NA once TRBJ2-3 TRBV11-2 CASRLEGHPTQYF TGTGCCAGCCGCCTCGAGGGACATCCCACGCAGTATTTT
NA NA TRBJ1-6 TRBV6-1 CASSEQAQLHF TGTGCCAGCAGTGAACAGGCTCAACTCCACTTT
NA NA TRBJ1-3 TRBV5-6 CASSFGLLSSGNTIYF TGTGCCAGCAGCTTCGGCCTGCTGTCCTCTGGAAACACCATATATTTT
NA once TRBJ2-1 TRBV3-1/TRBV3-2 CASSQDEWLGIGDNEQFF TGTGCCAGCAGCCAAGACGAATGGTTAGGGATCGGGGACAATGAGCAGTTCTTC
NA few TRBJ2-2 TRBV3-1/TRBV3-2 CASSVHTGKGSNTGELFF TGTGCCAGCAGCGTCCATACTGGAAAGGGCTCGAACACCGGGGAGCTGTTTTTT
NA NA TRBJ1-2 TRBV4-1 CASSQGTQTTKFGYTF TGCGCCAGCAGCCAAGGGACCCAGACGACAAAGTTTGGCTACACCTTC
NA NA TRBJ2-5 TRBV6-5 CASRTRVLQETQYF TGTGCCAGCAGGACCAGGGTGCTCCAAGAGACCCAGTACTTC
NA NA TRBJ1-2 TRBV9 CASSGGGVVRNYGYTF TGTGCCAGCAGCGGCGGAGGGGTGGTCAGGAACTATGGCTACACCTTC
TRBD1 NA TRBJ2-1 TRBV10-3 CAISEGTGETQFF TGTGCCATCAGTGAAGGGACAGGGGAAACGCAGTTCTTC
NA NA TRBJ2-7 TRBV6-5 CATGAGYEQYF TGTGCTACTGGGGCGGGTTACGAGCAGTACTTC
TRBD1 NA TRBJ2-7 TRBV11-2 CASSSDRGHEQYF TGTGCCAGCAGCTCGGACAGGGGGCACGAGCAGTACTTC
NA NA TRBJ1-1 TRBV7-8 CASSLHPRGVNTEAFF TGTGCCAGCAGCTTACACCCCCGGGGGGTGAACACTGAAGCTTTCTTT
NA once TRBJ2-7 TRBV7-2 CASSLVTRPSYEQYF TGTGCCAGCAGCTTGGTGACCAGGCCCTCCTACGAGCAGTACTTC
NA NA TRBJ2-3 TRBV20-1 CSARVQDTQYF TGCAGTGCTAGAGTGCAGGATACGCAGTATTTT